This passage covers 26 T cell receptor beta chains from one sample sequenced in a study of T cells in Graves' hyperthyroidism and ophthalmopathy. RNA transcripts served as the template for amplifying TCR beta CDR3 regions. A set of HTBI primers served as the primers for a first-round RT-PCR of the TCR CDR3. From the multiplex PCR reads, TCRdb called clonotypes with MiXCR, one entry per CDR3 protein. This table has 200,000 to 250,000 distinct CDR3 sequences, about a sixth appearing once. What was sequenced was blood. The receptors come from a woman in her forties or fifties with Graves' hyperthyroidism.

There are many counts of this clonotype. The V and J genes are TRBV3-1 and TRBJ1-1, with D maybe TRBD1 (6 bases). Trimming took off 0 bases at V and 0 bases at J, with 14 bases between the two ends. The length of the CDR3 is 17 residues. Looked up from germline, CDR1 is LGHDT and CDR2 is YNNKEL (reference sequence). For the CDR3, the DNA is TGTGCCAGCAGCCAAGACCTCTGGGACACCGTGAACACTGAAGCTTTCTTT. Residues: CASSQDLWDTVNTEAFF.

The sample holds many counts of this clonotype. The gene calls are TRBV18 and TRBJ1-5, with D hard to call. The V gene lost 4 bases and the J gene lost 4 bases, with 32 bases spanning the gap. The CDR3 has 21 amino acids. Germline V gene sequence: CDR1 KGHSH, CDR2 LQKENI. The CDR3 DNA follows: TGTGCCAGCTCACTACAATCACCGGGAGGATACCGGTGGGTGTTTAATCAGCCCCAGCATTTT. This gives the protein CASSLQSPGGYRWVFNQPQHF.

Remarks on this clonotype: A read error may explain this, as a much larger clone is one base away. The chain carries TRBV11-2 and TRBJ2-7; D ambiguous. The CDR3 has 13 residues. Looked up from germline, CDR1 is SGHAT and CDR2 is FQNNGV. CDR3 sequence reads: CASSFNPGHEQYF. CDR3 coding DNA: TGCGCCAGCAGCTTTAATCCCGGTCACGAGCAGTACTTC.

This clonotype was picked up many times. The V gene is TRBV11-2, the J gene TRBJ2-1, with TRBD2 identical over 13 bases. This CDR3 has 17 residues. Trimming cost V 2 bases and J 6 bases; bases outside gene matches: 7. In germline, CDR1 is SGHAT, CDR2 FQNNGV. This chain's CDR3 is CASSLRTSGRYGNEQFF. The DNA of the CDR3 is TGTGCCAGCAGCTTAAGGACTAGCGGGAGATACGGCAATGAGCAGTTCTTC. Based on the CDR3 plus reference TRBV11-2 and TRBJ2-1, the full variable domain is EAGVAQSPRYKIIEKRQSVAFWCNPISGHATLYWYQQILGQGPKLLIQFQNNGVVDDSQLPKDRFSAERLKGVDSTLKIQPAKLEDSAVYLCASSLRTSGRYGNEQFFGPGTRLTVL.

At least ten counts were recorded for this clonotype. CDR3 sequence (DNA): TGTGCCAGCAGCTTAAAAGGCGGGAGAGCTTTCTTT. It yields the protein CASSLKGGRAFF. The rearrangement links TRBV7-2 to TRBJ1-1; no clear D gene. The CDR3 runs 12 residues. Germline V CDR1 and CDR2: SGHTA, FQGNSA. V dropped 2 bases and J dropped 10 bases, with 11 bases sitting between them.

V is TRBV7-9 and J is TRBJ2-3; 7 bases are a match to TRBD2. Germline lookup yields CDR1 SEHNR and CDR2 FQNEAQ (reference sequence). The CDR3 has 16 residues. The ends lost 3 bases at V and 0 bases at J; junction bases unmatched: 6. This CDR3 reads CASSLVGGPSTDTQYF. Here the CDR3 DNA reads TGTGCCAGCAGCTTGGTGGGAGGGCCAAGCACAGATACGCAGTATTTT.

The V and J genes are TRBV19 and TRBJ1-2; 7 bases fit TRBD1. Unmatched junction bases numbered 11, after V lost 4 bases and J lost 0 bases. The CDR3 spans 17 residues. Germline assignment: CDR1 LNHDA and CDR2 SQIVND (reference sequence). The CDR3 nucleotides are TGTGCCAGTAGTACCCTCCCCGGACAGGACGCTAACTATGGCTACACCTTC. Translated, it gives CASSTLPGQDANYGYTF.

This clonotype occurred many times. The chain employs TRBV6-1 and TRBJ2-2; perhaps D is TRBD1 or TRBD2 (6 bases each). The CDR3 is 16 residues long. CDR1 and CDR2 (germline): MNHNS, SASEGT. V shed 6 bases and J shed 4 bases, with 18 bases lying between them. The CDR3 reads CASSFRQDYSTGELFF. Written as DNA, the CDR3 is TGTGCCAGCAGCTTCCGACAGGACTACTCCACCGGGGAGCTGTTTTTT.

This clonotype was seen ten or more times. The chain has TRBV4-1 and TRBJ2-7; D gene unclear. The CDR3 is 12 residues long. In germline, CDR1 is MGHRA, CDR2 YSYEKL. V lost 5 bases to trimming and J lost 0 bases, with 5 bases between them. The chain's CDR3 is CASSSFSYEQYF. As DNA, the CDR3 is TGCGCCAGCAGCAGCTTCTCCTACGAGCAGTACTTC.

This sequence joins TRBV5-1 and TRBJ2-3, with D unresolved. CDR1 is SGHRS and CDR2 is YFSETQ in the germline V gene. The V end lost 2 bases, the J end lost 0 bases, and 13 bases lay between the germline ends. The CDR3 loop spans 16 amino acids. CDR3 sequence: CASSLKIKPSTDTQYF. In nucleotides, the CDR3 is TGCGCCAGCAGCTTAAAAATTAAACCTAGCACAGATACGCAGTATTTT.

The sample holds many counts of this clonotype. The chain is built from TRBV4-1 and TRBJ2-1; TRBD2 is a possible D gene (5 bases). This CDR3 comprises 12 residues. Germline V CDR1 and CDR2: MGHRA, YSYEKL. The V and J ends lost 11 bases and 9 bases respectively, with 17 bases between them. The CDR3 DNA reads TGCGCCGCCGCCGAGGGCCTCGCTGAGCAGTTCTTC. It encodes CAAAEGLAEQFF.

This clonotype has only a few counts. The V call is TRBV7-8, the J call TRBJ1-5; 12 bases line up with TRBD1. Trimming at V came to 10 bases and at J to 6 bases, leaving 7 bases not matched to a gene. Germline V gene data show CDR1 as SGHVS and CDR2 as FQNEAQ. The CDR3 totals 14 residues. The CDR3, as DNA: TGTGCCACGCGCGGGACAGGGGGCTTTCAGCCCCAGCATTTT. Its protein product is CATRGTGGFQPQHF.

The V gene is TRBV5-1, the J gene TRBJ1-5, with no clear D. V lost 4 bases and J lost 0, with 20 bases in between. From germline, CDR1 is SGHRS and CDR2 YFSETQ. The CDR3 length is 18 residues. This CDR3 is CASSTGVPGEGSNQPQHF. The CDR3 bases are TGCGCCAGCAGCACCGGGGTCCCTGGTGAGGGTAGCAATCAGCCCCAGCATTTT.

This clonotype was picked up many times. V is TRBV5-1 and J is TRBJ2-3, with D uncertain. Trimming shortened V by 0 bases and J by 2 bases, and 10 bases separated the two germline ends. In germline, CDR1 is SGHRS, CDR2 YFSETQ. The CDR3 has 15 residues. The CDR3 sequence: CASSLGSGYTDTQYF. In DNA, the CDR3 is TGCGCCAGCAGCTTGGGGAGTGGTTACACAGATACGCAGTATTTT.

This clonotype has just one count. Since a much larger clone is just one base distant, this may be a read error. The chain is built from TRBV13 and TRBJ1-3; D remains ambiguous. V was clipped by 8 bases and J by 0 bases, with 14 bases between them. The CDR3 is made up of 15 amino acids. Germline lookup yields CDR1 PRHDT and CDR2 FYEKMQ (reference sequence). CDR3: CASDSARTSGNTIYF. In nucleotides, the CDR3 is TGTGCCAGCGATAGCGCTAGGACCTCTGGAAACACCATATATTTT.

The sample holds many counts of this clonotype. This CDR3 is CASRTSGLGWQFF. Written as DNA, the CDR3 is TGTGCCAGCAGAACTAGCGGGTTAGGATGGCAGTTCTTC. The chain joins TRBV2 to TRBJ2-1; 9 nucleotides match TRBD2. The CDR3 is 13 residues long. Germline V lookup: CDR1 SNHLY, CDR2 FYNNEI. The J segment lost 12 bases and the V segment lost 6 bases, leaving 9 bases of the junction unmatched.

The chain links TRBV6-1 to TRBJ2-2, with a weak D call TRBD2 (6 bases). V shed 6 bases and J shed 4 bases, with 12 bases lying between them. The CDR3 is 14 residues long. Germline-derived CDR1 and CDR2 are MNHNS and SASEGT. CDR3 bases: TGTGCCAGCAGCGCCGTGGGGGGCACCGGGGAGCTGTTTTTT. Its protein is CASSAVGGTGELFF.

This chain connects TRBV7-2 to TRBJ2-7; maybe TRBD2 (5 bases). Trimming removed 3 bases from V and 4 bases from J, with 13 bases in between. The CDR3 is made up of 14 amino acids. Germline CDR1 SGHTA, CDR2 FQGNSA. CDR3 nucleotide sequence: TGTGCCAGCAGCTTCTTATCTCGGGGATACGAGCAGTACTTC. It encodes CASSFLSRGYEQYF.

The rearrangement uses TRBV6-6 and TRBJ2-5, with D possibly matching TRBD2 (6 bases). CDR3 size: 16 residues. Trimming removed 0 bases from V and 4 bases from J, with 15 bases in between. Looked up from germline, CDR1 is MNHNY and CDR2 is SVGAGI (reference sequence). The chain's CDR3 is CASSYSGGGPGETQYF. CDR3 coding DNA: TGTGCCAGCAGTTACTCCGGGGGAGGTCCTGGAGAGACCCAGTACTTC.

This clonotype showed up just a few times. The rearrangement uses TRBV10-3 and TRBJ1-4; unclear D gene. The CDR3 extends over 15 amino acids. Germline V gene sequence: CDR1 ENHRY, CDR2 SYGVKD. The V end was cut by 0 bases, the J end by 1 base, with 6 bases between. CDR3 in DNA: TGTGCCATCAGTGAGTCGGAGCTAACTAATGAAAAACTGTTTTTT. Its protein is CAISESELTNEKLFF.

This clonotype was seen ten or more times. The chain employs TRBV12-3 or TRBV12-4 and TRBJ2-2; no clear D gene. This CDR3 region has 16 residues. Trimming took off 10 bases at V and 0 bases at J, with 18 bases between the two ends. CDR3 nucleotide sequence: TGTGCCACGCACGATCGGGCGGTGGCGAACACCGGGGAGCTGTTTTTT. Translated: CATHDRAVANTGELFF.

The genes are TRBV16 and TRBJ2-7; weak D call: TRBD1 (5 bases). The V gene's germline CDR1 is KGHSY and CDR2 FQNENV. Trimming left V 4 bases short and J 7 bases short, with 17 bases between. This CDR3 is 14 amino acids long. The CDR3 here is CASSPPQGSFEQYF. The DNA of the CDR3 is TGTGCCAGCAGCCCCCCGCAGGGTTCCTTTGAGCAGTACTTC.

The chain couples TRBV20-1 to TRBJ1-5; TRBD1 might be the D (5 bases). Germline V CDR1 and CDR2: DFQATT, SNEGSKA (reference sequence). The CDR3 length is 15 residues. V dropped 2 bases and J dropped 2 bases, with 13 bases sitting between them. CDR3 bases: TGCAGTGCTAGATCCGATGGGGGACGCAATCAGCCCCAGCATTTT. Its translation: CSARSDGGRNQPQHF.

This clonotype was detected ten times or more. This sequence joins TRBV7-3 and TRBJ2-1; D is uncertain. The CDR3 has 13 amino acids. Per the germline V gene, CDR1 is SGHTA and CDR2 is FQGTGA. Between the trimmed V and J ends, which lost 2 bases and 1 base, there was a span of 3 bases. The CDR3: CASSLGSYNEQFF. Written as DNA, the CDR3 is TGTGCCAGCAGCTTAGGATCCTACAATGAGCAGTTCTTC.

This clonotype came up many times. This rearrangement joins TRBV6-5 to TRBJ2-1; 9 bases agree with TRBD1. Germline V gene sequence: CDR1 MNHEY, CDR2 SVGAGI. The CDR3 has 18 residues. V lost 1 base, J lost 1 base, and 8 bases stayed unmatched. The CDR3: CASSYYQAGTGSYNEQFF. CDR3 nucleotide sequence: TGTGCCAGCAGTTACTACCAGGCAGGGACAGGGTCCTACAATGAGCAGTTCTTC.

This clonotype came up many times. The chain links TRBV11-2 to TRBJ2-2; a possible D gene is TRBD1 (6 bases). CDR3 length equals 16 residues. The V gene lost 2 bases and the J gene lost 5 bases, with 15 bases spanning the gap. The V gene's germline CDR1 is SGHAT and CDR2 FQNNGV. CDR3 region: CASSLSGGGRTGELFF. The CDR3 DNA reads as TGTGCCAGCAGCTTAAGCGGTGGGGGCAGGACCGGGGAGCTGTTTTTT.